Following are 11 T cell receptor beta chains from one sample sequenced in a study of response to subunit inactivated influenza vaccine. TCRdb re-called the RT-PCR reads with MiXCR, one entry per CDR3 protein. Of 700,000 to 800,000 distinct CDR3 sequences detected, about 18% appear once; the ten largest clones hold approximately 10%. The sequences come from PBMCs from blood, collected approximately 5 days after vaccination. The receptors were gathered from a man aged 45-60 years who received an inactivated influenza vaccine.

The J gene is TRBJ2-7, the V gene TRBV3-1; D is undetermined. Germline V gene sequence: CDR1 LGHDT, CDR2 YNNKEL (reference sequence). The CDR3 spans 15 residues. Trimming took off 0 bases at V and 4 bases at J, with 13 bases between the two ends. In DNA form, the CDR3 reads TGTGCCAGCAGCCAAGACTCCGTCTCTGGATACGAGCAGTACTTC. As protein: CASSQDSVSGYEQYF.

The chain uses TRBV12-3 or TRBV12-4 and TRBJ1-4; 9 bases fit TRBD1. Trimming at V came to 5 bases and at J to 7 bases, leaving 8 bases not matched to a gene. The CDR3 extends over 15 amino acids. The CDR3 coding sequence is TGTGCCAGCAGTACTACAGGGGGCGTGGGTGAAAAACTGTTTTTT. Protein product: CASSTTGGVGEKLFF.

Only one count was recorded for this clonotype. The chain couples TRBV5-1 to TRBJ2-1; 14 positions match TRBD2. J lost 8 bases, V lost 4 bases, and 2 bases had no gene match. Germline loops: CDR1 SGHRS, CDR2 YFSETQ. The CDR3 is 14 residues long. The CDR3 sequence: CASSEGLAGDEQFF. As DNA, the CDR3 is TGCGCCAGCAGCGAGGGACTAGCGGGGGATGAGCAGTTCTTC.

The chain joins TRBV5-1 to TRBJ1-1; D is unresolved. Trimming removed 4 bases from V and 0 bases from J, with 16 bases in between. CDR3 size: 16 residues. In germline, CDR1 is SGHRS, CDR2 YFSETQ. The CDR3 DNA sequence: TGCGCCAGCAGCAACGGACTTACCCCCATGAACACTGAAGCTTTCTTT. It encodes CASSNGLTPMNTEAFF.

This CDR3 reads CASSDQGGGYGYTF. The DNA of the CDR3 is TGTGCCAGCAGTGATCAGGGTGGTGGCTATGGCTACACCTTC. The chain combines TRBV2 with TRBJ1-2; tentatively, D is TRBD1 (5 bases). Trimming removed 3 bases from V and 4 bases from J, with 12 bases in between. Germline assignment: CDR1 SNHLY and CDR2 FYNNEI. There are 14 residues in the CDR3.

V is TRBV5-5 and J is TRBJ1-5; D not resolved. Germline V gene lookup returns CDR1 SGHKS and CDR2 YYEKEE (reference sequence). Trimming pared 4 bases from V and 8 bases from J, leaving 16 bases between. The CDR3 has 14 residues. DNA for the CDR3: TGTGCCAGCAGCCTTGACGGGATCCGGGAGCCCCAGCATTTT. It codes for CASSLDGIREPQHF.

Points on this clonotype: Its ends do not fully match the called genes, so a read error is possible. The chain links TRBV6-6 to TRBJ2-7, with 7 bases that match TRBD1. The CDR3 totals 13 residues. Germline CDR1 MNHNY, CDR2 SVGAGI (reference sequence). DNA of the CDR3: TGTGCCAGCAGTACAGGGGAAACCTACGAGCACTACTTC. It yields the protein CASSTGETYEHYF.

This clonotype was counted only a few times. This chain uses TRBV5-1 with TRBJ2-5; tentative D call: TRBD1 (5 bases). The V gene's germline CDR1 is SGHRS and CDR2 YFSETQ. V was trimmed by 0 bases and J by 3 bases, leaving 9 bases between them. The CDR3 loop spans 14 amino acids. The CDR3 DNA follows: TGCGCCAGCAGCTTGGTGCAGGGTGAAGAGACCCAGTACTTC. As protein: CASSLVQGEETQYF.

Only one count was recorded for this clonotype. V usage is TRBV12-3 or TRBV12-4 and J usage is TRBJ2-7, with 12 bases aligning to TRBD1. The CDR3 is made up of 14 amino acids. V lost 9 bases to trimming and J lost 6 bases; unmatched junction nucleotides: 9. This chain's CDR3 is CASGLGTGGAEQYF. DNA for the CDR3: TGTGCCAGTGGACTTGGGACAGGGGGCGCCGAGCAGTACTTC.

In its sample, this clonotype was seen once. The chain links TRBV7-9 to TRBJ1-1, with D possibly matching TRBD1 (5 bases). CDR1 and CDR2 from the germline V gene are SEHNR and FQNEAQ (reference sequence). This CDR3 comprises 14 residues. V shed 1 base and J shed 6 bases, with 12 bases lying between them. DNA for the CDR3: TGTGCCAGCAGCTTAGAGGTACGGGGGGCTGAAGCTTTCTTT. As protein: CASSLEVRGAEAFF.

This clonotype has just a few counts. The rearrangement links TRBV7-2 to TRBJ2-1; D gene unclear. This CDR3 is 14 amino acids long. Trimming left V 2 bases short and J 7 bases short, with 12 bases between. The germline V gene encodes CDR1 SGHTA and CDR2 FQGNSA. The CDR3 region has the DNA TGTGCCAGCAGCTTACTTTCTTTGGGGAATGAGCAGTTCTTC. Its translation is CASSLLSLGNEQFF.